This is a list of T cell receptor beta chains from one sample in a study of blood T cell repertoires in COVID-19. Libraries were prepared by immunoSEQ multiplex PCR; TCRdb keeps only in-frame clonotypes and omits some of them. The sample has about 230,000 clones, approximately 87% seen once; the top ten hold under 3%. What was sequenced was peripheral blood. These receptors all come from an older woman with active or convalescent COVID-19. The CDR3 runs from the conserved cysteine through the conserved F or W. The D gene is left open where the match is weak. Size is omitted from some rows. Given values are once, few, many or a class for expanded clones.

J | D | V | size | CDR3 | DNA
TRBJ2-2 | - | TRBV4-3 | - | CASSQAGTGELFF | TGCGCCAGCAGCCAAGCAGGGACCGGGGAGCTGTTTTTT
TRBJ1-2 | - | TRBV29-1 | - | CSVLEPVYGYTF | TGCAGCGTTTTGGAGCCGGTCTATGGCTACACCTTC
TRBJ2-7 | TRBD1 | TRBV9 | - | CASSLGQEDYEQYF | TGTGCCAGCAGCCTCGGACAGGAGGACTACGAGCAGTACTTC
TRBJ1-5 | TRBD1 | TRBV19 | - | CASSRQGAQHF | TGTGCCAGTAGTCGACAGGGTGCCCAGCATTTT
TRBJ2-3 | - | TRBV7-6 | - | CASSLASAGVDTQYF | TGTGCCAGCAGCTTAGCTTCAGCGGGTGTAGATACGCAGTATTTT
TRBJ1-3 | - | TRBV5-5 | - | CASSFLTGIGNTIYF | TGTGCCAGCAGCTTTCTTACAGGGATTGGAAACACCATATATTTT
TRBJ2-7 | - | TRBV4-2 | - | CASSQDSEAAQQYF | TGTGCCAGCAGCCAAGATTCCGAGGCGGCACAGCAGTACTTC
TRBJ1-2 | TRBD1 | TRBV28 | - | CASQGQAYGYTF | TGTGCCAGCCAGGGACAGGCCTATGGCTACACCTTC
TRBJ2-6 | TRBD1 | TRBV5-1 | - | CASSPGQGAGANVLTF | TGCGCCAGCAGCCCTGGACAGGGGGCTGGGGCCAACGTCCTGACTTTC
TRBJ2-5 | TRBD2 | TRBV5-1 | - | CASSPGRGDETQYF | TGCGCCAGCAGCCCTGGACGGGGGGATGAGACCCAGTACTTC
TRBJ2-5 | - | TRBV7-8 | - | CASKDRPETQYF | TGTGCCAGCAAAGACAGGCCCGAGACCCAGTACTTC
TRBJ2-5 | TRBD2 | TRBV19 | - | CASNEVAGGGETQYF | TGTGCCAGTAACGAGGTGGCGGGAGGCGGGGAGACCCAGTACTTC
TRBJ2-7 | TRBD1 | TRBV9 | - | CASSVGTGATYEQYF | TGTGCCAGCAGCGTGGGGACAGGGGCGACCTACGAGCAGTACTTC
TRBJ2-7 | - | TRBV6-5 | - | CASSSSSYEQYF | TGTGCCAGCAGCTCCAGCTCCTACGAGCAGTACTTC
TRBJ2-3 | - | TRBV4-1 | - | CASSLGTFFSTDTQYF | TGCGCCAGCAGCCTCGGGACATTCTTTAGCACAGATACGCAGTATTTT
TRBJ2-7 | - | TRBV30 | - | CALTSPGISYEQYF | TGTGCCTTGACCTCCCCCGGGATCTCCTACGAGCAGTACTTC
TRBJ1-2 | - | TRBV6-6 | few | CASTPRDPLLGYGYTF | TGTGCCAGCACCCCCAGGGATCCTCTCCTGGGATATGGCTACACCTTC
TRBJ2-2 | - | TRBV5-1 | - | CASGRGSDAGELFF | TGCGCCAGCGGGCGGGGAAGCGACGCCGGGGAGCTGTTTTTT
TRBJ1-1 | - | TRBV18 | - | CASLLTRDTGFSPLFEAFF | TGTGCCAGCTTACTAACTCGGGACACCGGGTTCTCGCCCCTTTTTGAAGCTTTCTTT
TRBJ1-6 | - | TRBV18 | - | CASSPGGAGSPLHF | TGTGCCAGCTCACCAGGAGGGGCAGGTTCACCCCTCCACTTT
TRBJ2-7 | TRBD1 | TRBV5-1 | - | CASSLDGTGAHYEQYF | TGCGCCAGCAGCCTGGACGGGACAGGGGCTCACTACGAGCAGTACTTC
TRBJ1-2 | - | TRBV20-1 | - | CSATNKYGYTF | TGCAGTGCAACGAACAAGTATGGCTACACCTTC
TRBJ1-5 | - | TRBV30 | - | CAWSVDSAQPQHF | TGTGCCTGGAGTGTAGACTCGGCTCAGCCCCAGCATTTT
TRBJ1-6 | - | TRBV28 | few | CASNRPNSPLHF | TGTGCCAGCAACAGGCCAAATTCACCCCTCCACTTT
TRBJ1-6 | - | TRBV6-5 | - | CASSIRSSYNSPLHF | TGTGCCAGCAGTATCAGAAGCTCCTATAATTCACCCCTCCACTTT
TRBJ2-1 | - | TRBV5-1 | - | CASSKPPGYDEQFF | TGCGCCAGCAGCAAACCTCCAGGGTACGATGAGCAGTTCTTC
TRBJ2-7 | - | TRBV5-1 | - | CASSFEDRNSYEQYF | TGCGCCAGCAGCTTCGAAGACAGGAACTCCTACGAGCAGTACTTC
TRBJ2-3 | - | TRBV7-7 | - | CASSFGLSDTQYF | TGTGCTAGCAGCTTCGGTCTAAGCGATACGCAGTATTTT
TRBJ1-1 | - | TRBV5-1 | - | CASSFQGNTEAFF | TGCGCCAGCAGCTTCCAGGGAAACACTGAAGCTTTCTTT
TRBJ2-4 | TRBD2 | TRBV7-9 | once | CASSTEYGVGGNIQYF | TGTGCCAGCAGCACGGAGTACGGGGTGGGAGGGAACATTCAGTACTTC
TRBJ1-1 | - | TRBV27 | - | CASSSSLGGGWTEAFF | TGTGCCAGCAGTTCCTCCCTGGGAGGGGGGTGGACTGAAGCTTTCTTT
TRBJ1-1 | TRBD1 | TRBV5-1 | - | CASSPGQGNTEAFF | TGCGCCAGCAGCCCGGGACAGGGGAACACTGAAGCTTTCTTT
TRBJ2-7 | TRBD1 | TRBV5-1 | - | CAGSWDSSYEQYF | TGCGCCGGCAGCTGGGACAGTTCCTACGAGCAGTACTTC
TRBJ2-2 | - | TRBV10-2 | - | CASSDLWGSANTGELFF | TGCGCCAGCAGTGACCTATGGGGCTCCGCGAACACCGGGGAGCTGTTTTTT
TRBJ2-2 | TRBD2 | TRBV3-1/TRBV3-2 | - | CASSQGVTSGSGRTGELFF | TGTGCCAGCAGCCAGGGGGTGACTAGCGGGAGTGGTAGGACCGGGGAGCTGTTTTTT
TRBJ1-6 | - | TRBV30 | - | CAWGGGGPLHF | TGTGCCTGGGGGGGTGGCGGACCCCTCCACTTT
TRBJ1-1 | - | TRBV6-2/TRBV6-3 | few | CASSSRFEAFF | TGTGCCAGCAGCTCTCGGTTTGAAGCTTTCTTT
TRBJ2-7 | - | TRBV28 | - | CASSLRGYEQYF | TGTGCCAGCAGTTTACGGGGTTACGAGCAGTACTTC
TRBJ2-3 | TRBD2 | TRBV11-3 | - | CASTLHGLDTDTQYF | TGTGCCAGCACCCTGCACGGACTAGACACAGATACGCAGTATTTT
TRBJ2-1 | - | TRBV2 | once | CASMGEVARMDEQFF | TGTGCCAGCATGGGGGAGGTCGCGCGCATGGATGAGCAGTTCTTC
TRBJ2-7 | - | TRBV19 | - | CASKSGIQTYEQYF | TGTGCCAGTAAAAGCGGAATCCAAACCTACGAGCAGTACTTC
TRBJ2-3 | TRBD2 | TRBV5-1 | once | CASSSLAATPADTQYF | TGCGCCAGCAGCTCCCTAGCGGCTACCCCCGCAGATACGCAGTATTTT
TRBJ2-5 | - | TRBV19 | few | CASSPSGAGLRETQYF | TGTGCCAGTAGTCCGTCGGGCGCGGGACTCCGAGAGACCCAGTACTTC
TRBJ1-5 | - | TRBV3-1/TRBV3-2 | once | CASSQEPHQPQHF | TGTGCCAGCAGCCAAGAACCACACCAGCCCCAGCATTTT
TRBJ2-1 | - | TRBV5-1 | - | CASSSESSYNEQFF | TGCGCCAGCAGCTCCGAGAGCTCCTACAATGAGCAGTTCTTC
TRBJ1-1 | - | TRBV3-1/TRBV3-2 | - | CASSQSSGTEAFF | TGTGCCAGCAGCCAAAGTTCCGGTACTGAAGCTTTCTTT
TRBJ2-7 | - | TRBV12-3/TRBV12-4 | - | CASNGEVGSRQYF | TGTGCCAGCAACGGGGAGGTGGGGTCCAGGCAGTACTTC
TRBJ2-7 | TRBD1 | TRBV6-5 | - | CASNFRTGVLEQYF | TGTGCCAGCAACTTTCGGACAGGGGTTCTCGAGCAGTACTTC
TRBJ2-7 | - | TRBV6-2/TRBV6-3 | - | CASSYDSSYEQYF | TGTGCCAGCAGTTACGACAGTTCCTACGAGCAGTACTTC
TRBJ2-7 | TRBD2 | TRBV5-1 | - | CASSLELAGGSEQYF | TGCGCCAGCAGCTTGGAACTCGCGGGAGGAAGCGAGCAGTACTTC
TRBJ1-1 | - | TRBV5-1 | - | CASSLTAPNTEAFF | TGCGCCAGCAGCTTGACAGCCCCGAACACTGAAGCTTTCTTT
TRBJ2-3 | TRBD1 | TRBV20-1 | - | CSASFSYRGTDTQYF | TGCAGTGCCAGTTTCTCTTACAGGGGTACAGATACGCAGTATTTT
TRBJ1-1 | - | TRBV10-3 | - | CAISVGLADSGRF | TGTGCCATCAGTGTTGGTTTGGCGGACAGCGGCAGATTT
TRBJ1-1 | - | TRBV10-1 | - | CASSESSPMGDTEAFF | TGCGCCAGCAGTGAGTCCTCACCGATGGGAGACACTGAAGCTTTCTTT
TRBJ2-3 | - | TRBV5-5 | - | CASSQLSGQRRDTQYF | TGTGCCAGCAGCCAACTCTCCGGACAGAGGAGAGATACGCAGTATTTT
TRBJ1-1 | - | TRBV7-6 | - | CASSSSGEGYTEAFF | TGTGCCAGCAGCTCTTCAGGGGAAGGGTACACTGAAGCTTTCTTT
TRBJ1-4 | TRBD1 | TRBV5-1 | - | CASSFSTTGEEKLFF | TGCGCCAGCAGCTTCTCTACGACAGGGGAAGAAAAACTGTTTTTT